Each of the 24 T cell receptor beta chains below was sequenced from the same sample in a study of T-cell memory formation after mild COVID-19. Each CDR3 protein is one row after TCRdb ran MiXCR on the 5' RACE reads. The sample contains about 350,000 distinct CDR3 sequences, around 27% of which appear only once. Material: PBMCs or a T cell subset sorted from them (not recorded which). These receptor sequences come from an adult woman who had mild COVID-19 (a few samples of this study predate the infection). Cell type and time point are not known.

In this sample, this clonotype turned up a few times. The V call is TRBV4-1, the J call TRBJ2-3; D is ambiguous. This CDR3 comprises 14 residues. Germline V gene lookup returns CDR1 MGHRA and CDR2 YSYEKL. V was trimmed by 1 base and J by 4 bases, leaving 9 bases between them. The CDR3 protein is CASSQASRSDTQYF. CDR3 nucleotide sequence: TGCGCCAGCAGCCAAGCATCCAGGTCAGATACGCAGTATTTT.

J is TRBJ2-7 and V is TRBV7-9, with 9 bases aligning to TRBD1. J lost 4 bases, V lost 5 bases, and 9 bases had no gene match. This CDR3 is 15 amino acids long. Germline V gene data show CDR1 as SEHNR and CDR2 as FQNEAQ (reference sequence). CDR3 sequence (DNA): TGTGCCAGCAGCGCCGGGACAGGGTATCGATACGAGCAGTACTTC. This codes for CASSAGTGYRYEQYF.

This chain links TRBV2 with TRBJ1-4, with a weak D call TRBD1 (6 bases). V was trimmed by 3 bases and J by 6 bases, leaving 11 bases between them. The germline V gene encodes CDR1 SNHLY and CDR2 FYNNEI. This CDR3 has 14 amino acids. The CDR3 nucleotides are TGTGCCAGCAGTGAGGACAGTCTGGATGAAAAACTGTTTTTT. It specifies CASSEDSLDEKLFF.

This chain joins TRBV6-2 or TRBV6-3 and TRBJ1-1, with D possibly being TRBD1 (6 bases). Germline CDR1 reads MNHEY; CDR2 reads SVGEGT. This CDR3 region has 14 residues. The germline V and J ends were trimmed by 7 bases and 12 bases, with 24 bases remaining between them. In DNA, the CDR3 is TGTGCCAGCAAACTGAATCGGGACATGCTTATTTCTTTCTTT. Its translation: CASKLNRDMLISFF.

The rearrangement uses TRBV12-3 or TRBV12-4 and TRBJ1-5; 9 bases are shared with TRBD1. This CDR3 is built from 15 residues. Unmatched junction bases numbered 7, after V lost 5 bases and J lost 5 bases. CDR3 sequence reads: CASSESGTGYQPQHF. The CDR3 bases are TGTGCCAGCAGTGAATCCGGGACAGGGTATCAGCCCCAGCATTTT.

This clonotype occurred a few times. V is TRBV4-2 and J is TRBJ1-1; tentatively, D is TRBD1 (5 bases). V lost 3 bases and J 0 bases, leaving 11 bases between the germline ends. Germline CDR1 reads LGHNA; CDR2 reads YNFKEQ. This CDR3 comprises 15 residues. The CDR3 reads CASSQDPGVNTEAFF. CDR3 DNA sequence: TGTGCCAGCAGCCAGGACCCGGGGGTGAACACTGAAGCTTTCTTT.

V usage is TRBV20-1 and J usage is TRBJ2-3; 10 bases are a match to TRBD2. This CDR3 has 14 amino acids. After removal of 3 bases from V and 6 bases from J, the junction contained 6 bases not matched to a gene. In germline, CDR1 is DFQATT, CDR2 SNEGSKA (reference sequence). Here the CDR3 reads CSASTLAGEDTQYF. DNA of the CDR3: TGCAGTGCTAGTACTCTAGCGGGAGAGGATACGCAGTATTTT.

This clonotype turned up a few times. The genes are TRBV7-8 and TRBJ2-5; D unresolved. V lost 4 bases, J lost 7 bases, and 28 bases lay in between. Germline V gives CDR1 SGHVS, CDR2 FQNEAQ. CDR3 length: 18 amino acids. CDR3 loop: CASSWIVRSSGPKGTQYF. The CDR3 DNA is TGTGCCAGCAGCTGGATCGTCAGGAGTTCGGGTCCGAAGGGGACCCAGTACTTC.

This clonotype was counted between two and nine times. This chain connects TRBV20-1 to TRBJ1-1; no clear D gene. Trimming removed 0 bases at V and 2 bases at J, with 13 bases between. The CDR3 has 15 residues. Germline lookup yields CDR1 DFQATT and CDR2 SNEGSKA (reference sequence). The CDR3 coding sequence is TGCAGTGCTAGAGATCCTGCAGCTGGAAACACTGAAGCTTTCTTT. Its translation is CSARDPAAGNTEAFF.

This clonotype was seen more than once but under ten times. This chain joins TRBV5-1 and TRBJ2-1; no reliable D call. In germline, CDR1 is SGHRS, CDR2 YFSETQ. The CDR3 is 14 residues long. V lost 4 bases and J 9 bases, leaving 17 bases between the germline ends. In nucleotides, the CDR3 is TGCGCCAGCAGCGAAACCGGGCTAACGGGTGAGCAGTTCTTC. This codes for CASSETGLTGEQFF.

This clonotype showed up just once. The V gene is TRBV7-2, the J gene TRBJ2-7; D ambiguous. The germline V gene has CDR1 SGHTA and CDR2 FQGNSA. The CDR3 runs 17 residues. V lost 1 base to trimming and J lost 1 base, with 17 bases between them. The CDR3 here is CASSLEPGRSPSYEQYF. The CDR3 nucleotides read TGTGCCAGCAGCTTAGAGCCGGGCCGCAGTCCTTCCTACGAGCAGTACTTC.

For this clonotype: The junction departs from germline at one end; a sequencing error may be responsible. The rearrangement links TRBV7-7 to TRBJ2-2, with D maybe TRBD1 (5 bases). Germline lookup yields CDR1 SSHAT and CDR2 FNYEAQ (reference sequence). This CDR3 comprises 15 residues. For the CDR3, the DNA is TGTGCTAGCAGCCCAGGACCAAGGGGTAGCGGGGAGCTGTTTTTT. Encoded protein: CASSPGPRGSGELFF.

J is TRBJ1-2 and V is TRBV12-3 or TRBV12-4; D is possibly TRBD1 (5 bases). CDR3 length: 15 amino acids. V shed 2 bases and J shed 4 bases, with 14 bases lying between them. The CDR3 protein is CASSLRSDNTYGYTF. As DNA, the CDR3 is TGTGCCAGCAGTTTACGGTCGGACAACACCTATGGCTACACCTTC.

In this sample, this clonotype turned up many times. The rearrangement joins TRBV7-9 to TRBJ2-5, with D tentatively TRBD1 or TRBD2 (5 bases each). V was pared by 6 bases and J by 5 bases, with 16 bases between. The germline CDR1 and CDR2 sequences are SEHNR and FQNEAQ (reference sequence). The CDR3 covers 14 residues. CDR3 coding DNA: TGTGCCAGCAGAGCTCGGGAAGGGGAGGAGACCCAGTACTTC. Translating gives CASRAREGEETQYF.

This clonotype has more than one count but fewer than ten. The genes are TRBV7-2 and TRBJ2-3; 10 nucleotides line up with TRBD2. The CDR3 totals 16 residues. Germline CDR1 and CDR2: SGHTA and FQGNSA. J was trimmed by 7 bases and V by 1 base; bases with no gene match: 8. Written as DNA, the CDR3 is TGTGCCAGCAGCTTAGGTTCTAGCGGGAGATATAATACGCAGTATTTT. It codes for CASSLGSSGRYNTQYF.

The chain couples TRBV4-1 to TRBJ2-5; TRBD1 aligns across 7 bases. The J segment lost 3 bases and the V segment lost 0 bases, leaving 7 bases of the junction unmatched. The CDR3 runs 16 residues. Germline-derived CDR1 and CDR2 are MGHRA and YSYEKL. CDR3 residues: CASSQDVSGGEETQYF. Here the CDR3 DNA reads TGCGCCAGCAGCCAAGATGTCTCAGGGGGAGAAGAGACCCAGTACTTC.

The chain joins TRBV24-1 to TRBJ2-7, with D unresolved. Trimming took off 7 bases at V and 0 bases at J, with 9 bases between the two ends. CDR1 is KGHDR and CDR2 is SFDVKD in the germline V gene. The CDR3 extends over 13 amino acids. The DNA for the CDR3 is TGTGCCACCAGCAGCGCAAGCTCCTACGAGCAGTACTTC. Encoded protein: CATSSASSYEQYF.

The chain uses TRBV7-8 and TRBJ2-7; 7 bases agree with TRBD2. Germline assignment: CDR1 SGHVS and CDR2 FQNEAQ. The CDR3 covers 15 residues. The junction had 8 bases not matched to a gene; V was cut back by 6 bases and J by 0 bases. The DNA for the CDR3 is TGTGCCAGCAGATACTCAGCGGGGTCCTCCTACGAGCAGTACTTC. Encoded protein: CASRYSAGSSYEQYF.

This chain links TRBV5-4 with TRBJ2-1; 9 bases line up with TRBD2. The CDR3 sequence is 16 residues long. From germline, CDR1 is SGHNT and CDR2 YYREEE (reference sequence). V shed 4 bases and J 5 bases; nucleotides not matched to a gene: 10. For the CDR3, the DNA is TGTGCCAGCAGCCGACAGGGCGCGGGAGGGAACAATGAGCAGTTCTTC. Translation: CASSRQGAGGNNEQFF.

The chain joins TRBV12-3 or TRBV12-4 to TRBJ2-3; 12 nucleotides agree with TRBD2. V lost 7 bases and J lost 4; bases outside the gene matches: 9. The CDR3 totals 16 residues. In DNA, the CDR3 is TGTGCCAGCACCCTACTAGCGGGAGGTTCCGCAGATACGCAGTATTTT. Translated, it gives CASTLLAGGSADTQYF.

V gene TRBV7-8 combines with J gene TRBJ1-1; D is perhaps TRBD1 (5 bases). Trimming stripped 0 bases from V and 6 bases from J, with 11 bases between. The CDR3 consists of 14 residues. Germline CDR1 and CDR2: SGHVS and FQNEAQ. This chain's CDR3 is CASSLARAMPEAFF. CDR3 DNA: TGTGCCAGCAGCTTAGCCAGGGCGATGCCTGAAGCTTTCTTT.

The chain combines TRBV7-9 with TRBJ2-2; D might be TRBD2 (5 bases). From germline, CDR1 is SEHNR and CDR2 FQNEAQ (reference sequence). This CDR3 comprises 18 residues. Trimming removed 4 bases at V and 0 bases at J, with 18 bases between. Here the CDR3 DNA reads TGTGCCAGCAGCTCCCTCTGGAGGAGCGATTCGAACACCGGGGAGCTGTTTTTT. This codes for CASSSLWRSDSNTGELFF.

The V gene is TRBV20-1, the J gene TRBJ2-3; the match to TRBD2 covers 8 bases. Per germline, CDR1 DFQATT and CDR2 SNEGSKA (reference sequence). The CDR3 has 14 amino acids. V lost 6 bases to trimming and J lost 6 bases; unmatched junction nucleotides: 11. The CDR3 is CSALVSGGSDTQYF. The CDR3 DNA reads TGCAGTGCCCTGGTCAGCGGGGGAAGCGATACGCAGTATTTT.

The CDR3 sequence: CASSLSQGSYNEQFF. The CDR3 bases are TGCGCCAGCAGCTTGTCACAGGGGTCCTACAATGAGCAGTTCTTC. This chain links TRBV5-1 with TRBJ2-1; TRBD1 matches at 7 bases. The germline V gene encodes CDR1 SGHRS and CDR2 YFSETQ. The CDR3 is 15 amino acids. Trimming at V came to 1 base and at J to 1 base, leaving 2 bases not matched to a gene. Full variable domain (missing parts from reference TRBV5-1 and TRBJ2-1): KAGVTQTPRYLIKTRGQQVTLSCSPISGHRSVSWYQQTPGQGLQFLFEYFSETQRNKGNFPGRFSGRQFSNSRSEMNVSTLELGDSALYLCASSLSQGSYNEQFFGPGTRLTVL.